Listed below are T cell receptor beta chains from one sample, sequenced in a study of cytomegalovirus exposure and HLA in healthy donors. Sequencing was performed with immunoSEQ multiplex PCR; in TCRdb, only in-frame clones are kept and a portion is missing. This sample carries approximately 110,000 clones, about four fifths of them seen once, and the ten largest clones take approximately 13%. The sample comprised PBMCs. Receptors were obtained from a woman aged 60-75 years in good health and CMV-seropositive. Each CDR3 is given with its conserved first and last residue. The D gene is left open where the match is weak. Expanded clones are given a class, and other clones once, few, many or no size at all.

D | size | J | V | DNA | CDR3
- | - | TRBJ1-1 | TRBV11-3 | TGTGCCAGCAGCCCTAGGGGCACTCCCGGGACTTTCATGAACACTGAAGCTTTCTTT | CASSPRGTPGTFMNTEAFF
TRBD1 | - | TRBJ1-4 | TRBV18 | TGTGCCAGCTCACCACCGGGACAGGCTGATGAAAAACTGTTTTTT | CASSPPGQADEKLFF
TRBD2 | - | TRBJ2-5 | TRBV6-6 | TGTGCCAGCCGCGGACTAGCGGAAGACCAAGAGACCCAGTACTTC | CASRGLAEDQETQYF
- | few | TRBJ2-7 | TRBV7-9 | TGTGCCAGCAGCTTCCCAGGGTACGAGCAGTACTTC | CASSFPGYEQYF
TRBD2 | - | TRBJ2-1 | TRBV9 | TGTGCCAGCAGCGCCCCGGGACTAAACAATGAGCAGTTCTTC | CASSAPGLNNEQFF
TRBD2 | - | TRBJ2-1 | TRBV7-9 | TGTGCCAGCAGCGCCAGAGGGACTAGCGGAGCGAATGAGCAGTTCTTC | CASSARGTSGANEQFF
- | - | TRBJ2-1 | TRBV4-3 | TGCGCCAGCAGCCCCGACAGTAGCTCCTACAATGAGCAGTTCTTC | CASSPDSSSYNEQFF
- | - | TRBJ2-3 | TRBV4-1 | TGCGCCAGCAGCCAAGGGAACCCCAGGAACGCAGATACGCAGTATTTT | CASSQGNPRNADTQYF
- | - | TRBJ2-7 | TRBV7-2 | TGTGCCAGCAGCCTCAGTTACGAGCAGTACTTC | CASSLSYEQYF
- | - | TRBJ1-2 | TRBV4-2 | TGTGCCAGCAGCCAAGAGCGGCAGCTTGGGGGCTACACCTTC | CASSQERQLGGYTF
- | - | TRBJ1-1 | TRBV9 | TGTGCCAGCAGCGTCACTCACAACACTGAAGCTTTCTTT | CASSVTHNTEAFF
- | - | TRBJ2-7 | TRBV9 | TGTGCCAGCAGCGTAGAGGAGGGACGACCCTACGAGCAGTACTTC | CASSVEEGRPYEQYF
TRBD1 | - | TRBJ1-1 | TRBV10-1 | TGCGCCAGCAGCTCTACCGACAGGGCTCCGGCCTCCCAGAGGACTGAAGCTTTCTTT | CASSSTDRAPASQRTEAFF
TRBD1 | few | TRBJ2-2 | TRBV10-3 | TGTGCCATCAGTTGGACAGGGCAAGACGGGGAGCTGTTTTTT | CAISWTGQDGELFF
- | - | TRBJ1-1 | TRBV30 | TGTGCCTGGAGTGTAAACCATCTAGGGACACGAAAAAGAGAAGCTTTCTTT | CAWSVNHLGTRKREAFF
TRBD1 | - | TRBJ1-2 | TRBV7-3 | TGTGCCAGCAGCTTAACCCCGGGACAGGGGGCAATCTACACCTTC | CASSLTPGQGAIYTF
TRBD2 | - | TRBJ2-5 | TRBV5-1 | TGCGCCAGCAGCTTGGGACTAGCGGGAGATGTAGAGACCCAGTACTTC | CASSLGLAGDVETQYF
TRBD1 | - | TRBJ1-2 | TRBV9 | TGTGCCAGCAGCACCGGGACAGGGAGGCTTGGCTACACCTTC | CASSTGTGRLGYTF
TRBD2 | few | TRBJ2-5 | TRBV6-1 | TGTGCCAGCAGTGTTGGACTAGCGGAAGAGACCCAGTACTTC | CASSVGLAEETQYF
- | - | TRBJ1-2 | TRBV6-1 | TGTGCCAGCAGTGAAGCGACGGGACAACCATCTCGGGGCTACACCTTC | CASSEATGQPSRGYTF
- | few | TRBJ2-2 | TRBV5-1 | TGCGCCAGCAGCTCACAGGGACGCGCCGGGGAGCTGTTTTTT | CASSSQGRAGELFF
TRBD2 | - | TRBJ2-5 | TRBV5-4 | TGTGCCAGCAGACTAGCGGGAGGGCCACGAGAGACCCAGTACTTC | CASRLAGGPRETQYF
TRBD1 | few | TRBJ2-1 | TRBV4-3 | TGCGCCAGCAGCCATCTTGTAGGGGGCGCCTACAATGAGCAGTTCTTC | CASSHLVGGAYNEQFF
TRBD2 | few | TRBJ2-1 | TRBV4-1 | TGCGCCAGCAGCCAACTTTTTAGCGGGAGGGCCAGCAATGAGCAGTTCTTC | CASSQLFSGRASNEQFF
- | - | TRBJ2-3 | TRBV5-1 | TGCGCCAGCAGCTTGGGAGGTAGCACAGATACGCAGTATTTT | CASSLGGSTDTQYF
- | - | TRBJ1-1 | TRBV5-1 | TGCGCCAGCTCTCAGGCGGGGGTGAACACTGAAGCTTTCTTT | CASSQAGVNTEAFF
- | - | TRBJ2-7 | TRBV5-5 | TGTGCCAGCAGCTTGGCACCCCCTAGGCAGTCCGAGCAGTACTTC | CASSLAPPRQSEQYF
- | - | TRBJ2-1 | TRBV4-2 | TGTGCCAGCAGCCAAGATCTGACTAGCTACAATGAGCAGTTCTTC | CASSQDLTSYNEQFF
- | - | TRBJ2-6 | TRBV7-2 | TGTGCCAGCAGCCCCCGCGGGTTGACTACTGGGGCCAACGTCCTGACTTTC | CASSPRGLTTGANVLTF
- | - | TRBJ2-5 | TRBV19 | TGTGCCAGTAGTATCCTCGCCTCCCGACAGGCTGGGGAGCAGTACTTC | CASSILASRQAGEQYF
TRBD1 | - | TRBJ2-7 | TRBV6-5 | TGTGCCAGCAGTTACTTTTCGACAGGGATCTACGAGCAGTACTTC | CASSYFSTGIYEQYF
TRBD1 | - | TRBJ2-7 | TRBV7-9 | TGTGCCAGCAGCTTGGGACAGGGGCGATACTACGAGCAGTACTTC | CASSLGQGRYYEQYF
- | - | TRBJ1-5 | TRBV29-1 | TGCAGCGTTGCCAGTTCTAGCAATCAGCCCCAGCATTTT | CSVASSSNQPQHF
TRBD2 | - | TRBJ2-7 | TRBV7-8 | TGTGCCAGCAGCACAGCGGGAGGAACCTACGAGCAGTACTTC | CASSTAGGTYEQYF
- | - | TRBJ1-1 | TRBV7-9 | TGTGCCACCCAGCAGACGAACAGGGAGGGGGGTGAAGCTTTCTTT | CATQQTNREGGEAFF
- | - | TRBJ2-5 | TRBV19 | TGTGCCAGTAGTAGACAGGCCGGGGAGACCCAGTACTTC | CASSRQAGETQYF